The 8 T cell receptor beta chains in this list originate from one sample, sequenced in a study of OX40 agonist ivuxolimab in advanced cancers. Clones were sequenced by immunoSEQ multiplex PCR, and TCRdb holds only the in-frame ones, with some missing. The sample holds about 50,000 clones, 91% seen once. The sample consisted of CD4+ or CD8+ T cells sorted from blood, taken in a trial of the OX40 agonist ivuxolimab. These receptors were collected from an adult with an advanced solid tumor such as melanoma, head and neck, liver or kidney cancer.

V usage is TRBV11-1 and J usage is TRBJ2-7, with TRBD2 as a possible D gene (6 bases). This CDR3 has 14 residues. The germline gives CDR1 SGHAT, CDR2 FQDESV (reference sequence). V dropped 4 bases and J dropped 5 bases, with 15 bases sitting between them. In DNA, the CDR3 is TGTGCCAGCAGCTCTCGGGAGTCCCCCCACGAGCAGTACTTC. The encoded protein is CASSSRESPHEQYF.

The J gene is TRBJ2-7, the V gene TRBV27; no definite D call. With 3 bases removed from V and 3 bases from J, the gap between germline ends came to 9 bases. The CDR3 is 13 amino acids. Germline CDR1 MNHEY, CDR2 SMNVEV (reference sequence). The CDR3 reads CASSFSINYEQYF. CDR3 sequence (DNA): TGTGCCAGCAGTTTCTCAATCAACTACGAGCAGTACTTC.

This chain connects TRBV19 to TRBJ2-7; D possibly matches TRBD1 or TRBD2 (7 bases each). V lost 5 bases to trimming and J lost 3 bases, with 26 bases between them. The CDR3 totals 18 residues. CDR1 and CDR2 (germline): LNHDA, SQIVND (reference sequence). The CDR3 region is CASSPETGEGFRDYEQYF. The CDR3 DNA is TGTGCCAGTAGTCCGGAAACAGGGGAGGGTTTCCGGGACTACGAGCAGTACTTC.

This chain uses TRBV28 with TRBJ1-1; TRBD1 might be the D (6 bases). The CDR3 loop spans 17 amino acids. Trimming cost V 2 bases and J 0 bases, with 16 bases left between them. From germline, CDR1 is MDHEN and CDR2 SYDVKM. Here the CDR3 reads CASSLIRGAYMNTEAFF. The CDR3 DNA reads as TGTGCCAGCAGTTTAATCAGGGGTGCGTACATGAACACTGAAGCTTTCTTT.

This chain connects TRBV28 to TRBJ2-5, with 11 positions matching TRBD1. The J call may not be correct, given that the DNA end is closer to TRBJ2-7. Germline CDR1 is MDHEN and CDR2 is SYDVKM. This CDR3 has 16 residues. Written as DNA, the CDR3 is TGTGCCAGCAGTTCGGACAGGGGGCTAAGCTCCTACGAGCAGTACTTC. Amino acid sequence: CASSSDRGLSSYEQYF.

This chain joins TRBV19 and TRBJ1-5; unclear D gene. The germline CDR1 and CDR2 sequences are LNHDA and SQIVND (reference sequence). Trimming removed 4 bases at V and 0 bases at J, with 4 bases between. The CDR3 is made up of 13 amino acids. The chain's CDR3 is CASSTFSNQPQHF. As DNA, the CDR3 is TGTGCCAGTAGTACGTTTAGCAATCAGCCCCAGCATTTT.

The chain has TRBV28 and TRBJ2-7, with a possible D match to TRBD2 (7 bases). Germline CDR1 MDHEN, CDR2 SYDVKM. This CDR3 has 14 amino acids. Trimming took 5 bases from V and 1 from J, leaving 12 bases between them. CDR3 coding DNA: TGTGCCAGCAGTGTTAGGGGGGGATCCTACGAGCAGTACTTC. It translates to CASSVRGGSYEQYF.

The V call is TRBV5-1, the J call TRBJ1-1; D unclear. The germline gives CDR1 SGHRS, CDR2 YFSETQ. The CDR3 is 11 residues long. V was pared by 4 bases and J by 10 bases, with 11 bases between. The CDR3 sequence is CASSVSGIAFF. CDR3 DNA sequence: TGCGCCAGCAGCGTTAGTGGAATAGCTTTCTTT.